These 6 T cell receptor beta chains originate from one sample sequenced in a study of T cell responses to AZD1222 COVID-19 vaccine. Using immunoSEQ multiplex PCR, the repertoire was profiled, and TCRdb retains in-frame clones only, with some absent. The data hold 130,000 to 150,000 clones, with approximately 92% observed a single time. Sequencing used peripheral blood, obtained on day 0 of AZD1222 vaccination. The receptors shown here come from an adult in good health.

The V call is TRBV19, the J call TRBJ2-1; D remains unclear. Germline lookup yields CDR1 LNHDA and CDR2 SQIVND (reference sequence). CDR3 length: 14 amino acids. Trimming cost V 7 bases and J 0 bases, with 10 bases left between them. CDR3: CASNRRGSYNEQFF. CDR3 coding DNA: TGTGCCAGTAATAGGAGAGGCTCCTACAATGAGCAGTTCTTC.

The V gene is TRBV29-1, the J gene TRBJ2-1; D is tentatively TRBD1 or TRBD2 (5 bases each). The germline V gene encodes CDR1 SQVTM and CDR2 ANQGSEA. Trimming left V 3 bases short and J 6 bases short, with 6 bases between. The CDR3 has 11 residues. CDR3 bases: TGCAGCGTTGAGGGGGTCAATGAGCAGTTCTTC. Encoded protein: CSVEGVNEQFF.

This CDR3 reads CASSVDDRDGYTF. The CDR3 DNA sequence: TGTGCCAGCAGCGTAGATGATCGGGATGGCTACACCTTC. This chain joins TRBV9 and TRBJ1-2; no firm D call. The V gene's germline CDR1 is SGDLS and CDR2 YYNGEE. V was shortened by 0 bases and J by 6 bases, with 9 bases between the two germline ends. The CDR3 is 13 residues long.

This clone was observed once. This sequence joins TRBV9 and TRBJ2-3, with 14 bases lining up with TRBD2. After removal of 5 bases from V and 4 bases from J, the junction contained 6 bases not matched to a gene. CDR1 and CDR2 from the germline V gene are SGDLS and YYNGEE. The CDR3 runs to 16 residues. The CDR3 here is CASSRATSGRADTQYF. The CDR3 DNA is TGTGCCAGCAGTCGAGCGACTAGCGGGAGGGCAGATACGCAGTATTTT.

The chain links TRBV27 to TRBJ1-6; D is unclear. This CDR3 spans 15 amino acids. CDR1 and CDR2 from the germline V gene are MNHEY and SMNVEV (reference sequence). Trimming took off 6 bases at V and 3 bases at J, with 12 bases between the two ends. This chain's CDR3 is CASRGSRGYNSPLHF. The DNA for the CDR3 is TGTGCCAGCAGGGGCAGTCGTGGCTATAATTCACCCCTCCACTTT.

The rearrangement uses TRBV5-5 and TRBJ1-3, with 10 bases fitting TRBD1. V lost 0 bases to trimming and J lost 0 bases; unmatched junction nucleotides: 9. The CDR3 spans 19 residues. Germline V gene lookup returns CDR1 SGHKS and CDR2 YYEKEE (reference sequence). This CDR3 reads CASSLEMSGTGDSGNTIYF. The CDR3 region has the DNA TGTGCCAGCAGCTTGGAGATGTCCGGGACAGGGGACTCTGGAAACACCATATATTTT.